Each of the 31 T cell receptor beta chains below was sequenced from the same sample in a study of untreated major depressive disorder. This table comes from immunoSEQ multiplex PCR, and its TCRdb copy is limited to in-frame clones, with some not included. The sample includes approximately 20,000 clones, over 75% seen only once; the top ten take 5.1%. Source material: CD4+ T cells from PBMCs. The receptors derive from a woman in her twenties or thirties in good health.

The rearrangement uses TRBV4-3 and TRBJ2-1; 8 nucleotides agree with TRBD1. Trimming removed 2 bases from V and 9 bases from J; junction bases left unmatched: 9. Germline CDR1 and CDR2: LGHNA and YSLEER. The CDR3 runs to 15 residues. CDR3 coding DNA: TGCGCCAGCAGCCAAAGCTGGCAGGGGGCGGGTGAGCAGTTCTTC. It is translated as CASSQSWQGAGEQFF.

CDR3 in amino acids: CASRTSGGYNEQFF. As DNA, the CDR3 is TGTGCCAGCAGGACTAGCGGAGGATACAATGAGCAGTTCTTC. This chain uses TRBV28 with TRBJ2-1, with 9 bases aligning to TRBD2. The CDR3 is 14 residues long. The trim removed 6 bases at V and 4 bases at J, leaving 4 bases unmatched. Germline-derived CDR1 and CDR2 are MDHEN and SYDVKM.

The J gene is TRBJ2-3, the V gene TRBV7-3; D call uncertain. CDR1 and CDR2 from the germline V gene are SGHTA and FQGTGA. The ends were cut back, 4 bases at V and 6 bases at J, with 8 bases in the middle. This CDR3 has 12 amino acids. Written as DNA, the CDR3 is TGTGCCAGCAGCTCCAGCCCGGATACGCAGTATTTT. Translating it yields CASSSSPDTQYF.

CDR3 loop: CARGGSTDTQYF. For the CDR3, the DNA is TGTGCCAGAGGCGGTAGCACAGATACGCAGTATTTT. This sequence joins TRBV2 and TRBJ2-3; no clear D. The V end was cut by 9 bases, the J end by 0 bases, with 7 bases between. The CDR3 spans 12 residues. Germline CDR1 reads SNHLY; CDR2 reads FYNNEI.

The chain links TRBV7-2 to TRBJ2-2, with 11 bases lining up with TRBD2. This CDR3 spans 16 amino acids. The ends lost 5 bases at V and 7 bases at J; junction bases unmatched: 9. Germline V gene lookup returns CDR1 SGHTA and CDR2 FQGNSA. CDR3 region: CASSRKTSGELGELFF. The CDR3, as DNA: TGTGCCAGCAGCCGCAAGACTAGCGGGGAGCTCGGGGAGCTGTTTTTT. The full variable domain, completed using reference TRBV7-2 and TRBJ2-2, is GAGVSQSPSNKVTEKGKDVELRCDPISGHTALYWYRQSLGQGLEFLIYFQGNSAPDKSGLPSDRFSAERTGGSVSTLTIQRTQQEDSAVYLCASSRKTSGELGELFFGEGSRLTVL.

This clone was counted once. V is TRBV6-5 and J is TRBJ1-6; D is ambiguous. The ends were cut back, 8 bases at V and 7 bases at J, with 12 bases in the middle. CDR3 length: 13 residues. Looked up from germline, CDR1 is MNHEY and CDR2 is SVGAGI. The CDR3 region has the DNA TGTGCCAGCTGCGTGGAGATAAATTCACCCCTCCACTTT. It codes for CASCVEINSPLHF.

The chain has TRBV28 and TRBJ1-6; D possibly corresponds to TRBD1 (5 bases). This CDR3 has 13 amino acids. Trimming removed 7 bases at V and 4 bases at J, with 8 bases between. Germline V gene lookup returns CDR1 MDHEN and CDR2 SYDVKM. This CDR3 is CASIQEYNSPLHF. CDR3 nucleotide sequence: TGTGCCAGCATACAGGAGTATAATTCACCCCTCCACTTT.

V and J are TRBV11-2 and TRBJ2-7; D might be TRBD1 or TRBD2, each matching 6 bases. CDR1 is SGHAT and CDR2 is FQNNGV in the germline V gene. There are 15 residues in the CDR3. V shed 1 base and J shed 1 base, with 11 bases lying between them. The CDR3 nucleotides read TGTGCCAGCAGCTTAGCGGGGGCACTTTCCTACGAGCAGTACTTC. Protein product: CASSLAGALSYEQYF. Supplemented by reference TRBV11-2 and TRBJ2-7, the full variable domain reads EAGVAQSPRYKIIEKRQSVAFWCNPISGHATLYWYQQILGQGPKLLIQFQNNGVVDDSQLPKDRFSAERLKGVDSTLKIQPAKLEDSAVYLCASSLAGALSYEQYFGPGTRLTVT.

This clone was observed a handful of times. As DNA, the CDR3 is TGTGCCAGCAGCTTAGCCTACAGCGTTGGAAACACCATATATTTT. Its translation: CASSLAYSVGNTIYF. V gene TRBV7-9 combines with J gene TRBJ1-3, with D hard to call. The V gene's germline CDR1 is SEHNR and CDR2 FQNEAQ (reference sequence). V was clipped by 0 bases and J by 3 bases, with 9 bases between them. The CDR3 runs to 15 residues.

The V and J genes are TRBV10-2 and TRBJ1-5; D not certain. Germline CDR1 and CDR2: WSHSY and SAAADI. The CDR3 has 12 residues. V lost 3 bases to trimming and J lost 6 bases, with 6 bases between them. Here the CDR3 reads CASSDGVQPQHF. DNA of the CDR3: TGCGCCAGCAGTGATGGGGTTCAGCCCCAGCATTTT.

The chain links TRBV15 to TRBJ2-2, with D perhaps TRBD1 (8 bases). The germline V and J ends were trimmed by 5 bases and 4 bases, with 14 bases remaining between them. The germline gives CDR1 LNHNV, CDR2 YYDKDF (reference sequence). CDR3 length equals 15 residues. The CDR3 protein is CATSGGDRRTGELFF. CDR3 sequence (DNA): TGTGCCACCAGCGGGGGGGACAGGCGCACCGGGGAGCTGTTTTTT.

This chain connects TRBV6-5 to TRBJ2-7; D possibly corresponds to TRBD1 (6 bases). Trimming removed 5 bases from V and 0 bases from J, with 14 bases in between. The CDR3 has 15 amino acids. The germline CDR1 and CDR2 sequences are MNHEY and SVGAGI. DNA of the CDR3: TGTGCCAGCAGTCCAAGGACAGCAGCCTCCTACGAGCAGTACTTC. Protein product: CASSPRTAASYEQYF.

This clone was observed a single time. The chain employs TRBV28 and TRBJ1-6, with unresolved D. The ends were cut back, 8 bases at V and 12 bases at J, with 8 bases in the middle. CDR3 size: 10 residues. Germline-derived CDR1 and CDR2 are MDHEN and SYDVKM. The CDR3 region is CASGHGPLHF. CDR3 bases: TGTGCCAGCGGCCATGGACCCCTCCACTTT.

This chain connects TRBV6-5 to TRBJ2-7; a weak D match, TRBD1 (6 bases). CDR3 length: 13 residues. Per germline, CDR1 MNHEY and CDR2 SVGAGI. V shed 5 bases and J shed 2 bases, with 10 bases lying between them. The CDR3 DNA sequence: TGTGCCAGCAGTAAAGACAGGACCTACGAGCAGTACTTC. Protein sequence: CASSKDRTYEQYF.

The V gene is TRBV27, the J gene TRBJ2-7; D possibly corresponds to TRBD1 (5 bases). V was shortened by 6 bases and J by 5 bases, with 35 bases between the two germline ends. This CDR3 is built from 20 residues. Germline CDR1 and CDR2: MNHEY and SMNVEV (reference sequence). CDR3 protein: CASSPLLRYRPTENSDEQYF. CDR3 bases: TGTGCCAGCAGCCCCCTCCTCCGATACCGTCCGACAGAAAACTCTGACGAGCAGTACTTC.

The chain links TRBV19 to TRBJ1-3; 10 nucleotides agree with TRBD1. V shed 9 bases and J 5 bases; nucleotides not matched to a gene: 10. Germline loops: CDR1 LNHDA, CDR2 SQIVND (reference sequence). The CDR3 has 15 amino acids. CDR3 DNA: TGTGCCAGCACCCAAATGGGACAGGGGCGAAACACCATATATTTT. Its protein is CASTQMGQGRNTIYF.

V gene TRBV28 combines with J gene TRBJ2-7, with 9 positions matching TRBD1. The CDR3 has 14 amino acids. Germline CDR1 is MDHEN and CDR2 is SYDVKM. V was pared by 2 bases and J by 3 bases, with 2 bases of the junction left unmatched. The CDR3, as DNA: TGTGCCAGCAGTTTACGACAGGGGGGCTACGAGCAGTACTTC. Its translation: CASSLRQGGYEQYF.

The chain carries TRBV2 and TRBJ1-2; D is perhaps TRBD1 (5 bases). The CDR3 is made up of 14 amino acids. Per the germline V gene, CDR1 is SNHLY and CDR2 is FYNNEI. Trimming took off 2 bases at V and 4 bases at J, with 11 bases between the two ends. In DNA form, the CDR3 reads TGTGCCAGCAGTGAACAGGGCACTAGCTATGGCTACACCTTC. As protein: CASSEQGTSYGYTF.

The CDR3 DNA reads as TGTGCCTGGAGCTCAAGGGGTCCGTGGTTCTTC. Residues: CAWSSRGPWFF. This chain uses TRBV30 with TRBJ2-1; weak D call: TRBD1 (5 bases). V lost 3 bases to trimming and J lost 15 bases, with 15 bases between them. The CDR3 runs to 11 residues. Germline CDR1 and CDR2: GTSNPN and SVGIG (reference sequence). Looking up the rest from reference TRBV30 and TRBJ2-1 gives the full variable domain: SQTIHQWPATLVQPVGSPLSLECTVEGTSNPNLYWYRQAAGRGLQLLFYSVGIGQISSEVPQNLSASRPQDRQFILSSKKLLLSDSGFYLCAWSSRGPWFFGPGTRLTVL.

Here the CDR3 reads CAWSMVSEQYF. The CDR3 nucleotides read TGTGCCTGGAGTATGGTGTCCGAGCAGTACTTC. This rearrangement joins TRBV30 to TRBJ2-7, with D hard to call. This CDR3 comprises 11 residues. The V and J ends lost 2 bases and 6 bases respectively, with 8 bases between them. Germline V CDR1 and CDR2: GTSNPN, SVGIG (reference sequence).

J is TRBJ1-2 and V is TRBV5-4; D possibly corresponds to TRBD1 (6 bases). Germline CDR1 SGHNT, CDR2 YYREEE (reference sequence). The CDR3 runs 15 residues. V was shortened by 0 bases and J by 5 bases, with 14 bases between the two germline ends. In DNA form, the CDR3 reads TGTGCCAGCAGCTTGGCTGGGGGCGGAGATTATGGCTACACCTTC. Encoded protein: CASSLAGGGDYGYTF.

The rearrangement uses TRBV6-5 and TRBJ2-7; D gene uncertain. The CDR3 spans 14 residues. The germline gives CDR1 MNHEY, CDR2 SVGAGI. The ends were cut back, 0 bases at V and 1 base at J, with 7 bases in the middle. In nucleotides, the CDR3 is TGTGCCAGCAGTTACTCTCAGCGATCCTACGAGCAGTACTTC. This encodes CASSYSQRSYEQYF.

The chain couples TRBV28 to TRBJ2-7; D is undetermined. V lost 6 bases, J lost 6 bases, and 15 bases lay in between. Germline V lookup: CDR1 MDHEN, CDR2 SYDVKM. This CDR3 has 13 amino acids. The CDR3 spells CASSPSARFEQYF. The CDR3 DNA reads as TGTGCCAGCAGCCCCTCCGCTAGGTTCGAGCAGTACTTC.

The V call is TRBV6-5, the J call TRBJ1-1; no firm D call. CDR1 and CDR2 from the germline V gene are MNHEY and SVGAGI. Trimming shortened V by 8 bases and J by 1 base, and 11 bases separated the two germline ends. The CDR3 is made up of 13 amino acids. CDR3: CASRWVGNTEAFF. As DNA, the CDR3 is TGTGCCAGCCGGTGGGTAGGGAACACTGAAGCTTTCTTT.

V gene TRBV6-1 combines with J gene TRBJ2-7, with D possibly TRBD2 on 5 matching bases. CDR1 and CDR2 (germline): MNHNS, SASEGT. The V and J ends lost 5 bases and 6 bases respectively, with 11 bases between them. CDR3 length: 12 amino acids. CDR3 nucleotide sequence: TGTGCCAGCAGTTTCCGGGAAGGCGAGCAGTACTTC. Translation gives CASSFREGEQYF.

This chain connects TRBV29-1 to TRBJ2-4; D may be TRBD2 (7 bases). CDR3 length equals 14 residues. Germline CDR1 and CDR2: SQVTM and ANQGSEA. The V end was cut by 6 bases, the J end by 8 bases, with 20 bases between. The CDR3 protein is CSVVTRGGLDIQYF. For the CDR3, the DNA is TGCAGCGTAGTAACGAGGGGGGGTTTGGACATTCAGTACTTC.

This clone was counted once. The rearrangement uses TRBV5-3 and TRBJ2-7; D unresolved. TRBV5-3 is treated as an ORF (open reading frame) with a function not yet certain. The CDR3 is made up of 11 amino acids. V was clipped by 2 bases and J by 2 bases, with 2 bases between them. CDR3 loop: CARSFPYEQYF. The CDR3 coding sequence is TGTGCCAGAAGCTTCCCCTACGAGCAGTACTTC.

This chain's CDR3 is CASSLGPIAGRADTQYF. The CDR3 nucleotides read TGTGCCAGCAGCCTCGGCCCGATAGCGGGGAGGGCAGATACGCAGTATTTT. The chain couples TRBV7-6 to TRBJ2-3; 8 bases match TRBD2. Germline V gene sequence: CDR1 SGHVS, CDR2 FNYEAQ. The CDR3 is 17 residues long. The junction had 14 bases not matched to a gene; V was cut back by 5 bases and J by 4 bases.

This clone was seen a single time. The rearrangement links TRBV27 to TRBJ2-5, with 9 bases identical to TRBD1. J was trimmed by 5 bases and V by 5 bases; bases with no gene match: 12. CDR1 is MNHEY, CDR2 SMNVEV, per germline (reference sequence). The CDR3 has 16 amino acids. In DNA form, the CDR3 reads TGTGCCAGCAGTCCCGGACAGGGGAACCGTGGGGAGACCCAGTACTTC. This codes for CASSPGQGNRGETQYF.

This sequence joins TRBV18 and TRBJ1-2; TRBD1 matches at 9 bases. The germline CDR1 and CDR2 sequences are KGHSH and LQKENI. V dropped 0 bases and J dropped 4; count of bases not matched to a gene: 3. CDR3 length equals 15 residues. The CDR3 loop reads CASSPPRDRAYGYTF. As DNA, the CDR3 is TGTGCCAGCTCACCACCGAGGGACAGGGCCTATGGCTACACCTTC.

The chain links TRBV9 to TRBJ2-5, with D possibly matching TRBD1 (6 bases). The ends were cut back, 4 bases at V and 5 bases at J, with 18 bases in the middle. Germline V gene sequence: CDR1 SGDLS, CDR2 YYNGEE. The CDR3 consists of 15 residues. This CDR3 is CASSRGTGTIETQYF. Written as DNA, the CDR3 is TGTGCCAGCAGCAGAGGGACCGGGACAATCGAGACCCAGTACTTC.